Presented here are 12 T cell receptor beta chains from one specimen sequenced in a study of cytomegalovirus exposure and HLA in healthy donors. Here immunoSEQ multiplex PCR was the method, and the copy in TCRdb shows in-frame clones only, minus some. The sample has around 350,000 clones; roughly 85% are singletons. Material for sequencing was PBMCs. These receptors all stem from a woman under 30 in good health and CMV-seronegative.

V gene TRBV10-1 combines with J gene TRBJ2-1; 10 bases line up with TRBD2. Germline V lookup: CDR1 WNHNN, CDR2 SYGVQD (reference sequence). This CDR3 is built from 14 residues. The V gene end was trimmed by 5 bases and the J gene end by 7 bases; junction bases not matched to a gene: 5. DNA for the CDR3: TGCGCCAGCAGTAAGGGACTAGCGAGAAATGAGCAGTTCTTC. This codes for CASSKGLARNEQFF.

V and J are TRBV5-1 and TRBJ1-2, with D unclear. The CDR3 extends over 13 amino acids. The V gene's germline CDR1 is SGHRS and CDR2 YFSETQ. The V gene lost 0 bases and the J gene lost 8 bases, with 11 bases spanning the gap. CDR3 coding DNA: TGCGCCAGCAGCTTGGCCGGAGGGAAGGGCTACACCTTC. The encoded protein is CASSLAGGKGYTF.

This clone was recorded once. The J gene is TRBJ2-1, the V gene TRBV28; 9 nucleotides match TRBD2. This CDR3 has 17 amino acids. The ends lost 7 bases at V and 6 bases at J; junction bases unmatched: 16. Germline CDR1 reads MDHEN; CDR2 reads SYDVKM. CDR3 nucleotides: TGTGCCAGCATCTCTAATCCCCGGGGCGGGGGGGCCAATGAGCAGTTCTTC. It is translated as CASISNPRGGGANEQFF.

Here the CDR3 reads CASSQGTARNEKLFF. CDR3 sequence (DNA): TGTGCCAGCAGCCAAGGGACAGCCCGTAATGAAAAACTGTTTTTT. The rearrangement joins TRBV14 to TRBJ1-4, with D possibly matching TRBD1 (6 bases). Germline V CDR1 and CDR2: SGHDN, FVKESK. Trimming pared 1 base from V and 4 bases from J, leaving 10 bases between. The CDR3 runs to 15 residues.

This chain links TRBV25-1 with TRBJ2-1; 9 positions agree with TRBD1. V lost 8 bases to trimming and J lost 8 bases; unmatched junction nucleotides: 16. The length of the CDR3 is 16 residues. Germline values: CDR1 MGHDK, CDR2 SYGVNS. CDR3: CASSPGTGSPGDEQFF. The CDR3, as DNA: TGTGCCAGCTCCCCCGGGACAGGGTCTCCCGGCGATGAGCAGTTCTTC.

The J gene is TRBJ2-7, the V gene TRBV7-2; 7 bases align to TRBD1. Trimming removed 3 bases from V and 3 bases from J; junction bases left unmatched: 2. CDR3 length equals 13 residues. Per germline, CDR1 SGHTA and CDR2 FQGNSA. CDR3 bases: TGTGCCAGCAGCTTGGGGACAGTCTACGAGCAGTACTTC. As protein: CASSLGTVYEQYF.

The chain uses TRBV7-2 and TRBJ2-3; TRBD2 agrees at 11 bases. V lost 5 bases and J lost 8; bases outside the gene matches: 9. The germline CDR1 and CDR2 sequences are SGHTA and FQGNSA. The CDR3 totals 15 residues. The CDR3 DNA follows: TGTGCCAGCAGCGACGCGGCTAGCGGGGGGCTTACGCAGTATTTT. Residues: CASSDAASGGLTQYF.

CDR3 nucleotide sequence: TGTGCCAGCAGCTTAGCTTTGCGGGAGATCTACAATGAGCAGTTCTTC. It is translated as CASSLALREIYNEQFF. J is TRBJ2-1 and V is TRBV7-8, with TRBD2 matching 7 bases. The length of the CDR3 is 16 residues. Germline loops: CDR1 SGHVS, CDR2 FQNEAQ. Trimming removed 0 bases from V and 3 bases from J; junction bases left unmatched: 5.

This sequence joins TRBV5-1 and TRBJ1-2; 10 bases are a match to TRBD1. The CDR3 covers 15 residues. Germline CDR1 is SGHRS and CDR2 is YFSETQ. The junction had 10 bases not matched to a gene; V was cut back by 3 bases and J by 8 bases. CDR3 protein: CASSSAAGTGDGYTF. CDR3 coding DNA: TGCGCCAGCAGCTCTGCCGCCGGGACAGGGGACGGCTACACCTTC.

The rearrangement joins TRBV4-2 to TRBJ2-7; D is undetermined. The germline V gene encodes CDR1 LGHNA and CDR2 YNFKEQ. The CDR3 runs 12 residues. Trimming took 3 bases from V and 3 from J, leaving 6 bases between them. The CDR3 sequence: CASSHGDYEQYF. DNA of the CDR3: TGTGCCAGCAGCCACGGTGACTACGAGCAGTACTTC.

V usage is TRBV7-9 and J usage is TRBJ2-1, with D perhaps TRBD2 (6 bases). CDR3 length: 16 amino acids. The V gene's germline CDR1 is SEHNR and CDR2 FQNEAQ (reference sequence). With 3 bases removed from V and 5 bases from J, the gap between germline ends came to 17 bases. The CDR3 sequence: CASSFSGAGRHNEQFF. The CDR3, as DNA: TGTGCCAGCAGCTTCTCGGGAGCCGGAAGACACAATGAGCAGTTCTTC. The full variable domain, rest sourced from reference TRBV7-9 and TRBJ2-1, is DTGVSQNPRHKITKRGQNVTFRCDPISEHNRLYWYRQTLGQGPEFLTYFQNEAQLEKSRLLSDRFSAERPKGSFSTLEIQRTEQGDSAMYLCASSFSGAGRHNEQFFGPGTRLTVL.

The rearrangement uses TRBV19 and TRBJ2-7, with a tentative D call TRBD1 (7 bases). The V end lost 3 bases, the J end lost 7 bases, and 16 bases lay between the germline ends. The V gene's germline CDR1 is LNHDA and CDR2 SQIVND (reference sequence). The CDR3 is 14 amino acids. The CDR3 loop reads CASSILTGAGEQYF. As DNA, the CDR3 is TGTGCCAGTAGTATCCTCACAGGGGCGGGAGAGCAGTACTTC.